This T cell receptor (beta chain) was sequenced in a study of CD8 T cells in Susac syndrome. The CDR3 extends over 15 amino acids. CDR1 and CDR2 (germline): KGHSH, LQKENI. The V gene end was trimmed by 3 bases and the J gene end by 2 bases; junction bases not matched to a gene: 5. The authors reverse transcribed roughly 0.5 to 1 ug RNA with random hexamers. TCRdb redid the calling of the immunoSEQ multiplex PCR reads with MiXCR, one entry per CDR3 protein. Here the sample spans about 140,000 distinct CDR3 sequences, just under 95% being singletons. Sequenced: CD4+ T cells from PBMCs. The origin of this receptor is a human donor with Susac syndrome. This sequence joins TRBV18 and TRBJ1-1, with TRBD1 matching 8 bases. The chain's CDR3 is CASSPLTGGNTEAFF. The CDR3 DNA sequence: TGTGCCAGCTCACCGTTAACAGGGGGAAACACTGAAGCTTTCTTT.